The clone carrying this TCR beta chain was picked up a small number of times. The CDR3 is made up of 13 amino acids. The germline V gene has CDR1 DFQATT and CDR2 SNEGSKA (reference sequence). V was cut by 3 bases and J by 6 bases, with 12 bases left in between. The data were taken from a study of T cells after yellow fever vaccination. A 5'RACE template-switching step, the method used to make TCR cDNA, added a universal primer site and UMIs. MiXCR, run by TCRdb on the 5' RACE reads, gives a single entry per CDR3 protein. The sample lists 450,000 to 550,000 distinct CDR3 sequences, roughly a fifth occurring once.

The material was PBMCs, obtained 15 days after the yellow fever booster vaccination. The TCR sequence derives from a man aged 25 to 40 who received the YFV17D yellow fever vaccine. The chain links TRBV20-1 to TRBJ2-1, with D perhaps given as TRBD1 or TRBD2 (5 bases each). CDR3: CSASPGRGNEQFF. The CDR3 bases are TGCAGTGCTAGCCCGGGAAGGGGCAATGAGCAGTTCTTC.